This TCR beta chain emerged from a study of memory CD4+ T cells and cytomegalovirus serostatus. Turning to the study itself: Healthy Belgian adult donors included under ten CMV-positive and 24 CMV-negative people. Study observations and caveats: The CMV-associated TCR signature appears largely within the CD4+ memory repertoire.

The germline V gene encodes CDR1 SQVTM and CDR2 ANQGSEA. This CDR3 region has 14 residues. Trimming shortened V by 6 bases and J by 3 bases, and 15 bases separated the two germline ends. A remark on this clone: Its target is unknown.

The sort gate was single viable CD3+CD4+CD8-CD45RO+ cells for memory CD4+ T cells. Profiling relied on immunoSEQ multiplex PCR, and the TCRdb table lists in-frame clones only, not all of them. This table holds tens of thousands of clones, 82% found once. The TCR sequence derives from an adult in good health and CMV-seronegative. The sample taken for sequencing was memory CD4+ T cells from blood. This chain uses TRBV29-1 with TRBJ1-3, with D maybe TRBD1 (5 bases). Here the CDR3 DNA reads TGCAGCGTCCGGGGGAGGGGTGGTGGAAACACCATATATTTT. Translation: CSVRGRGGGNTIYF.